This T cell receptor beta chain was identified in a study of cytomegalovirus exposure and HLA in healthy donors. Study information: Earlier, some 180 million T cells were analyzed, and fewer than 120 million unique TCR beta sequences were found among them. Early on, a data release was issued that held some 91 million unique TCRs from HLA-typed donors.

Comments on this clone: Its antigen is undetermined.

PCR used 60 Vbeta primers and 13 Jbeta primers. Assay used: immunoSEQ multiplex PCR; TCRdb lists only in-frame clones, some missing. This table holds roughly 220,000 clones, approximately 70% found once. Trimming pared 1 base from V and 8 bases from J, leaving 14 bases between. CDR3 length equals 15 residues. Germline CDR1 and CDR2: LGHNA and YNFKEQ. Study-level points and caveats: Common viral pathogens seemed, in a later analysis, to connect with several of the most significant clusters.

Sequenced: PBMCs. The chain recombines TRBV4-2 with TRBJ2-2; TRBD2 might be the D (5 bases). This receptor was taken from a man between 35 and 55 years old in good health and CMV-seropositive. Here the CDR3 DNA reads TGTGCCAGCAGCCAAGTAGAATTAATAGCGGGGGAGCTGTTTTTT. Its protein product is CASSQVELIAGELFF.